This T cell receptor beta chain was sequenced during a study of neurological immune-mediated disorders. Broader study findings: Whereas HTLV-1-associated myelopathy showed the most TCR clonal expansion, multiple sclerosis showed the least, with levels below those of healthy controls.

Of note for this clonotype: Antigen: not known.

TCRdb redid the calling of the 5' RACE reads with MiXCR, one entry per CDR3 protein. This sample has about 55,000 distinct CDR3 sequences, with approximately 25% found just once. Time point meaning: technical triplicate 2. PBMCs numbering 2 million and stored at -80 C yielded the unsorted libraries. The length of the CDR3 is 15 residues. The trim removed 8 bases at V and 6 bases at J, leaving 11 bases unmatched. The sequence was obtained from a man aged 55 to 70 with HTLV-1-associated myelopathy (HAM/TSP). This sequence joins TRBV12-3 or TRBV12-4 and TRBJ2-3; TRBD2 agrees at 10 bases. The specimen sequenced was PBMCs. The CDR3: CASSRLASGSDTQYF. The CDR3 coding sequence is TGTGCCAGCTCCCGACTGGCTAGCGGGAGTGATACGCAGTATTTT.